This T cell receptor beta chain was documented in a study of tissue T cells after allogeneic stem cell transplantation. Background on the study: Patients with graft-versus-host disease had grafts: several unmodified, three CD34-selected and T-cell-depleted. Samples with visible lymphocytes on H&E were prioritized for sequencing.

The study's findings and limits: Sampling depth was limited, and the cohort was small and clinically varied.

Adult allogeneic hematopoietic cell transplant recipients with steroid-refractory graft-versus-host disease were prospectively enrolled for research autopsy. V shed 6 bases and J shed 0 bases, with 18 bases lying between them. CDR1 and CDR2 (germline): WNHNN, SYGVQD (reference sequence). The CDR3 runs 16 residues. TCRdb's copy holds only in-frame clones and misses some; the assay was immunoSEQ multiplex PCR. The table lists approximately 480 clones, just over 45% of them singletons, with approximately 71% in the top ten. Remarks on this clone: As yet, its antigen is unknown.

Material: skin, obtained at autopsy. The chain employs TRBV10-1 and TRBJ2-7, with a weak D call TRBD2 (6 bases). This clonotype was sampled from a female patient aged 40-69 years with steroid-refractory graft-versus-host disease after an allogeneic stem cell transplant. Some T cells may arise from the graft donor. The chain's CDR3 is CASSPWRGTVSYEQYF. The CDR3 nucleotides are TGCGCCAGCAGCCCCTGGAGGGGAACCGTCTCCTACGAGCAGTACTTC.